The 5 T cell receptor beta chains given below trace back to one sample, sequenced in a study of a mutant IDH1 vaccine in newly diagnosed glioma. Regarding time point: week 47, end of study. A single vaccine dose contained 300 ug of mutant IDH1 20-mer peptide, and topical imiquimod was used with it. Which antigens these TCRs recognize remains unknown. TCRdb keeps only in-frame clones here, not all; method: immunoSEQ multiplex PCR. The sample yields 20,000 to 25,000 clones, roughly 83% seen once. This specimen consisted of PBMCs, obtained from a glioma patient whose treatment included an IDH1 peptide vaccine. These receptors came from a man aged 40-49 years with glioma.

The chain carries TRBV19 and TRBJ2-2; TRBD2 agrees at 8 bases. The germline gives CDR1 LNHDA, CDR2 SQIVND (reference sequence). Trimming took 4 bases from V and 8 from J; bases not matched to a gene: 0. The CDR3 length is 12 residues. CDR3 residues: CASSTSGGELFF. The CDR3 nucleotides are TGTGCCAGTAGTACTAGCGGGGGGGAGCTGTTTTTT.

The chain has TRBV18 and TRBJ2-7; D is ambiguous. V was cut by 3 bases and J by 4 bases, with 19 bases left in between. The CDR3 spans 16 residues. From germline, CDR1 is KGHSH and CDR2 LQKENI. CDR3 residues: CASSPYTERSRYEQYF. DNA of the CDR3: TGTGCCAGCTCACCTTATACTGAACGGAGCCGTTACGAGCAGTACTTC.

This chain connects TRBV7-9 to TRBJ2-2, with D tentatively TRBD1 (5 bases). V lost 10 bases to trimming and J lost 3 bases, with 18 bases between them. The germline gives CDR1 SEHNR, CDR2 FQNEAQ (reference sequence). The length of the CDR3 is 15 residues. In nucleotides, the CDR3 is TGTGCCACCACGACAGTCACGGATTACACCGGGGAGCTGTTTTTT. Encoded protein: CATTTVTDYTGELFF.

This sequence joins TRBV5-4 and TRBJ2-2, with a tentative D call TRBD1 (5 bases). From germline, CDR1 is SGHNT and CDR2 YYREEE (reference sequence). The length of the CDR3 is 13 residues. Trimming took 4 bases from V and 4 from J, leaving 8 bases between them. The CDR3 nucleotides read TGTGCCAGCAGCCAGCAGGGCACCGGGGAGCTGTTTTTT. Residues: CASSQQGTGELFF.

This chain links TRBV7-2 with TRBJ1-3; D remains ambiguous. The CDR3 is made up of 12 amino acids. CDR1 is SGHTA and CDR2 is FQGNSA in the germline V gene. The germline V and J ends were trimmed by 5 bases and 4 bases, with 6 bases remaining between them. CDR3: CASSPHGNTIYF. CDR3 DNA sequence: TGTGCCAGCAGCCCGCACGGAAACACCATATATTTT.